One and the same sample provided the 12 T cell receptor beta chains below, sequenced in a study of cytomegalovirus exposure and HLA in healthy donors (dated by TCRdb to about 2017). The method was the immunoSEQ multiplex PCR assay. The multiplex PCR relied on a mix of 60 forward primers for TCR Vbeta segments and 13 reverse primers for TCR Jbeta segments. TCRdb stores this immuneACCESS table with in-frame sequences only. Part of the clones is absent; in the studies checked, under half of the shortfall reflects unresolved V genes, and no reason is known for the rest. The sample has around 200,000 clones on record. The top ten constitute roughly 1.1% of the sample. Sequencing was done on a sample of PBMCs. The receptors here all came from a girl aged 2 to 9 in good health and CMV-seropositive.

The V gene is TRBV5-1, the J gene TRBJ1-3, with 7 bases aligning to TRBD1. Per the germline V gene, CDR1 is SGHRS and CDR2 is YFSETQ. This CDR3 spans 15 amino acids. With V trimmed by 1 base and J by 2 bases, 3 bases remained unmatched. CDR3 sequence (DNA): TGCGCCAGCAGCTTGACAGGGGCTACTGGAAACACCATATATTTT. This translates into CASSLTGATGNTIYF.

The chain links TRBV6-5 to TRBJ1-4; D is uncertain. Germline V gives CDR1 MNHEY, CDR2 SVGAGI. The CDR3 spans 12 residues. Trimming took off 5 bases at V and 6 bases at J, with 7 bases between the two ends. In nucleotides, the CDR3 is TGTGCCAGCAGTGGAGGCGATGAAAAACTGTTTTTT. Translated, it gives CASSGGDEKLFF.

DNA of the CDR3: TGTGCCAGCAGCGGGGGCGGGACTAGCGGGGTGGAGAATGAGCAGTTCTTC. It encodes CASSGGGTSGVENEQFF. The chain recombines TRBV5-8 with TRBJ2-1; TRBD2 matches at 13 bases. The CDR3 totals 17 residues. V gave up 4 bases and J gave up 7 bases; unmatched junction bases: 11. Germline V CDR1 and CDR2: SGHTS, YDEGEE.

This chain links TRBV2 with TRBJ2-7, with 8 nucleotides matching TRBD1. CDR3 length: 14 residues. Germline V gene lookup returns CDR1 SNHLY and CDR2 FYNNEI. V was pared by 4 bases and J by 3 bases, with 5 bases of the junction left unmatched. This chain's CDR3 is CASSGDRTIYEQYF. The CDR3 DNA is TGTGCCAGCAGTGGGGACAGGACCATCTACGAGCAGTACTTC.

The chain couples TRBV15 to TRBJ1-5; 8 bases line up with TRBD1. This CDR3 spans 17 amino acids. V was pared by 3 bases and J by 1 base, with 8 bases of the junction left unmatched. CDR1 LNHNV and CDR2 YYDKDF come from the germline V gene (reference sequence). The CDR3 region has the DNA TGTGCCACCAGCAGCAGGGGGCGTATTGTGAGCAATCAGCCCCAGCATTTT. This codes for CATSSRGRIVSNQPQHF.

The CDR3 region has the DNA TGTGCCAGCAGCTGGCTCGGGGAGCTGTTTTTT. Amino acids: CASSWLGELFF. V usage is TRBV13 and J usage is TRBJ2-2, with no clear D. This CDR3 has 11 residues. Germline CDR1 PRHDT, CDR2 FYEKMQ (reference sequence). Trimming pared 4 bases from V and 7 bases from J, leaving 4 bases between.

This CDR3 reads CASSPLVGTDTQYF. CDR3 DNA: TGTGCCAGCTCACCATTAGTTGGCACAGATACGCAGTATTTT. This chain links TRBV18 with TRBJ2-3, with D unresolved. This CDR3 comprises 14 residues. Germline V gives CDR1 KGHSH, CDR2 LQKENI. V was cut by 2 bases and J by 1 base, with 7 bases left in between.

The CDR3 is CASSFTSGTGNTEAFF. The CDR3 DNA reads TGTGCCAGCAGCTTTACCTCCGGGACAGGGAACACTGAAGCTTTCTTT. This sequence joins TRBV7-9 and TRBJ1-1; 8 bases agree with TRBD1. V lost 3 bases to trimming and J lost 1 base; unmatched junction nucleotides: 7. The germline CDR1 and CDR2 sequences are SEHNR and FQNEAQ (reference sequence). The CDR3 covers 16 residues.

The gene calls are TRBV10-1 and TRBJ2-2, with D hard to call. The CDR3 length is 15 residues. V gave up 2 bases and J gave up 2 bases, with 9 bases separating them. Germline CDR1 is WNHNN and CDR2 is SYGVQD (reference sequence). The chain's CDR3 is CASSEGTANTGELFF. The CDR3 region has the DNA TGCGCCAGCAGTGAGGGTACTGCCAACACCGGGGAGCTGTTTTTT.

This chain uses TRBV5-6 with TRBJ2-7, with D possibly being TRBD1 (5 bases). The germline CDR1 and CDR2 sequences are SGHDT and YYEEEE. V was trimmed by 4 bases and J by 4 bases, leaving 9 bases between them. The length of the CDR3 is 12 residues. DNA for the CDR3: TGTGCCAGCAGCCAGGGTCAGTACGAGCAGTACTTC. Translating gives CASSQGQYEQYF.

The J gene is TRBJ1-4, the V gene TRBV2, with D unresolved. The CDR3 extends over 11 amino acids. Trimming took off 2 bases at V and 7 bases at J, with 2 bases between the two ends. Germline loops: CDR1 SNHLY, CDR2 FYNNEI. The CDR3 sequence is CASSEREKLFF. The CDR3 DNA reads as TGTGCCAGCAGTGAACGTGAAAAACTGTTTTTT. Full variable domain (remainder filled in from reference TRBV2 and TRBJ1-4): EPEVTQTPSHQVTQMGQEVILRCVPISNHLYFYWYRQILGQKVEFLVSFYNNEISEKSEIFDDQFSVERPDGSNFTLKIRSTKLEDSAMYFCASSEREKLFFGSGTQLSVL.

The chain carries TRBV28 and TRBJ1-4, with D possibly matching TRBD1 (6 bases). V was cut by 5 bases and J by 4 bases, with 23 bases left in between. The CDR3 length is 18 residues. Germline V gene data show CDR1 as MDHEN and CDR2 as SYDVKM. In DNA form, the CDR3 reads TGTGCCAGCAGTCTGGTACCCATCAAGGGGGAAGGTAATGAAAAACTGTTTTTT. Translated: CASSLVPIKGEGNEKLFF. Using reference TRBV28 and TRBJ1-4 for the parts outside the CDR3, the full variable domain is DVKVTQSSRYLVKRTGEKVFLECVQDMDHENMFWYRQDPGLGLRLIYFSYDVKMKEKGDIPEGYSVSREKKERFSLILESASTNQTSMYLCASSLVPIKGEGNEKLFFGSGTQLSVL.